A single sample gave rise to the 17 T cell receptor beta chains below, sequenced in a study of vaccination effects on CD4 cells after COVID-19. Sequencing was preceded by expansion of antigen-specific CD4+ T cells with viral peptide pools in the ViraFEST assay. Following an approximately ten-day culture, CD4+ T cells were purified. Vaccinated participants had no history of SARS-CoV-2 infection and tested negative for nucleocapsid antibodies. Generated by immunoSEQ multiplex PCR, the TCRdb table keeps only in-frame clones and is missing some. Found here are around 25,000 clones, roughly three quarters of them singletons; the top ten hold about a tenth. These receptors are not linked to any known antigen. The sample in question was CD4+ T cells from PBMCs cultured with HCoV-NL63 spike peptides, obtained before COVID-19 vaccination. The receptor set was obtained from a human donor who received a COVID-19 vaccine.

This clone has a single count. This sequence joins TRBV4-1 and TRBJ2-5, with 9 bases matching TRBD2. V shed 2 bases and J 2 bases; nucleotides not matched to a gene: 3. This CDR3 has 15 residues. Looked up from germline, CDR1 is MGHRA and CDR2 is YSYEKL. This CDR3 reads CASSQRAGGQETQYF. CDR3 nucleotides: TGCGCCAGCAGCCAAAGAGCGGGGGGACAAGAGACCCAGTACTTC.

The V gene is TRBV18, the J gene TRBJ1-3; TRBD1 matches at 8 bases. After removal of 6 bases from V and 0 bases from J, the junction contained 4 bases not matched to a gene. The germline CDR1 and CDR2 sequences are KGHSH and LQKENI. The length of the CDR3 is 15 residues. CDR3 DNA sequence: TGTGCCAGCTCCTCGACAGGGGACTCTGGAAACACCATATATTTT. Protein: CASSSTGDSGNTIYF.

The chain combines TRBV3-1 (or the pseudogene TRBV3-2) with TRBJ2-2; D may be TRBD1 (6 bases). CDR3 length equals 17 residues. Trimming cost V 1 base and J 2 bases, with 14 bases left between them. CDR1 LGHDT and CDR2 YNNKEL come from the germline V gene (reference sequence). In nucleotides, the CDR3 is TGTGCCAGCAGCCAAGGATGGGGGCCTGAAAACACCGGGGAGCTGTTTTTT. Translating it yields CASSQGWGPENTGELFF.

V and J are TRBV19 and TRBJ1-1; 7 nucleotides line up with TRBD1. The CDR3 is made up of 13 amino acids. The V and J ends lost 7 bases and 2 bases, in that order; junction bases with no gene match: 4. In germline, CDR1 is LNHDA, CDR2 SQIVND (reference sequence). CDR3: CASKRQGNTEAFF. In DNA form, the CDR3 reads TGTGCCAGTAAACGACAGGGCAACACTGAAGCTTTCTTT.

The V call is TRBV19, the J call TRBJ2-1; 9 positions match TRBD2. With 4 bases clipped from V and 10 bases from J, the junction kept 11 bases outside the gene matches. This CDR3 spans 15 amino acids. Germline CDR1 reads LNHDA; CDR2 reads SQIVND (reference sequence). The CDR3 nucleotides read TGTGCCAGTAGTACCCCGGGACTAGCCCCCAAGGAGCAGTTCTTC. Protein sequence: CASSTPGLAPKEQFF.

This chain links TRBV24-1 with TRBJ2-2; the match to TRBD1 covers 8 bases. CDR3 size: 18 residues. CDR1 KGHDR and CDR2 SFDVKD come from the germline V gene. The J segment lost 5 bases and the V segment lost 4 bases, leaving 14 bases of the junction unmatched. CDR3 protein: CATSDTGGTGGVTGELFF. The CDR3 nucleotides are TGTGCCACCAGTGACACAGGAGGAACAGGGGGTGTGACCGGGGAGCTGTTTTTT.

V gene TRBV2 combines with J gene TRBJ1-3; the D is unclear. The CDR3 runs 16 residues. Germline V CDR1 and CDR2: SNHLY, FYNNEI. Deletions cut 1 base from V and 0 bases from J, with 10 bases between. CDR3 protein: CASSEGPSLSGNTIYF. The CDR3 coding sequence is TGTGCCAGCAGTGAAGGACCGTCCCTCTCTGGAAACACCATATATTTT.

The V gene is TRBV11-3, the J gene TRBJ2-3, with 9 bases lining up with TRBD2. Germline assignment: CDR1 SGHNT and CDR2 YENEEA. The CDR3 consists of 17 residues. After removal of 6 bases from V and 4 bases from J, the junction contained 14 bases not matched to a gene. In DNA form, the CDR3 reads TGTGCCAGCAGTTTGGTATTAGCGGGAGATCGGGCAGATACGCAGTATTTT. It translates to CASSLVLAGDRADTQYF.

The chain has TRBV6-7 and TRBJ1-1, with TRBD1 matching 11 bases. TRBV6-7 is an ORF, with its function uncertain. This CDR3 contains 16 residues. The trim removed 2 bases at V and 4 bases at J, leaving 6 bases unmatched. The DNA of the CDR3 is TGTGCCAGCAGTTACCGGACAGGGGGCGACGGCACTGAAGCTTTCTTT. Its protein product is CASSYRTGGDGTEAFF.

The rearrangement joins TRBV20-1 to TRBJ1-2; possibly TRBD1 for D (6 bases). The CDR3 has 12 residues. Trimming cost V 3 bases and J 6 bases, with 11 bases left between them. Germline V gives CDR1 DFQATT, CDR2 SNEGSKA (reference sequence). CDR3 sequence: CSASSGADGYTF. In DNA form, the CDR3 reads TGCAGTGCTAGTTCGGGGGCGGATGGCTACACCTTC.

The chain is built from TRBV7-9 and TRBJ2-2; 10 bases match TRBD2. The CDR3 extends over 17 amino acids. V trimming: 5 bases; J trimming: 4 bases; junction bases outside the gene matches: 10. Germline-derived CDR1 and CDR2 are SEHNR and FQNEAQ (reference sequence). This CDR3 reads CASSPRQREGLTGELFF. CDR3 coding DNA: TGTGCCAGCAGCCCTCGGCAGCGGGAGGGCCTCACCGGGGAGCTGTTTTTT.

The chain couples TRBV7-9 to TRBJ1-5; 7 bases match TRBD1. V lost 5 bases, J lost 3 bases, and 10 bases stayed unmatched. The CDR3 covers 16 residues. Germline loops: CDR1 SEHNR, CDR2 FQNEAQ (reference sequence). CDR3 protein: CASSHWAGGLNQPQHF. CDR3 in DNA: TGTGCCAGCAGCCATTGGGCAGGGGGACTCAATCAGCCCCAGCATTTT. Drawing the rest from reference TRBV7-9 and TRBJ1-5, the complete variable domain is DTGVSQNPRHKITKRGQNVTFRCDPISEHNRLYWYRQTLGQGPEFLTYFQNEAQLEKSRLLSDRFSAERPKGSFSTLEIQRTEQGDSAMYLCASSHWAGGLNQPQHFGDGTRLSIL.

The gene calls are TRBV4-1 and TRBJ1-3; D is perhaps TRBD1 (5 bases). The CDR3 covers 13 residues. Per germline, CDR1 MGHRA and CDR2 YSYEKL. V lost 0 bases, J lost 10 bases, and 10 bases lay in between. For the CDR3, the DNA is TGCGCCAGCAGCCAAGAAACAGGCCAAACCATATATTTT. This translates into CASSQETGQTIYF.

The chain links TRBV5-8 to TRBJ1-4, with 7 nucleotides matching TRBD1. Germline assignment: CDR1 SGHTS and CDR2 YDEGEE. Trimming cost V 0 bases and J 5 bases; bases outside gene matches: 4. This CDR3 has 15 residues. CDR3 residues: CASSLGQGGNEKLFF. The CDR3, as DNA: TGTGCCAGCAGCTTGGGACAGGGAGGAAATGAAAAACTGTTTTTT.

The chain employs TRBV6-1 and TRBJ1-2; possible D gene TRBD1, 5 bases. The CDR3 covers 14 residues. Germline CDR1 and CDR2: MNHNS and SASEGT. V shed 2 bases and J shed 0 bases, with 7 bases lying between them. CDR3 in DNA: TGTGCCAGCAGTGAATTGGGGGCTAACTATGGCTACACCTTC. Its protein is CASSELGANYGYTF.

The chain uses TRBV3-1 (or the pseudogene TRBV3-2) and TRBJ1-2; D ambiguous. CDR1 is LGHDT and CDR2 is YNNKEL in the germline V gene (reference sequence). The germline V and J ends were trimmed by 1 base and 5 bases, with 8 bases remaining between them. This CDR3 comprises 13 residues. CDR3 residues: CASSQGSRYGYTF. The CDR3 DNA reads TGTGCCAGCAGCCAAGGGAGCAGATATGGCTACACCTTC.

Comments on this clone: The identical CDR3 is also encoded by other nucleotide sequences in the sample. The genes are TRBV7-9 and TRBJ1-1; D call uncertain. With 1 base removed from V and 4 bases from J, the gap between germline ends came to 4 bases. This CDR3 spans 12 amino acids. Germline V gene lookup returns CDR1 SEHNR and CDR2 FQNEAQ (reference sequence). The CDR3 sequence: CASSLVVTEAFF. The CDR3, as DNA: TGTGCCAGCAGCTTAGTAGTCACTGAAGCTTTCTTT.